This TCR beta chain appears in the sequencing data of a study of CD8 T cells in ankylosing spondylitis. Overall study findings and caveats: A TCR beta motif of fewer than ten highly homologous variants appeared characteristic of ankylosing spondylitis blood.

TCRdb fed the 5' RACE reads into MiXCR, producing one record per CDR3 protein. The repertoire holds hundreds of thousands of distinct CDR3 sequences, with roughly a quarter as singletons. This CDR3 has 16 residues. V lost 1 base, J lost 3 bases, and 9 bases stayed unmatched. Germline CDR1 and CDR2: SGHRS and YFSETQ. This clonotype was found a few times. Antigen unknown. This receptor was taken from a male donor with ankylosing spondylitis. Material: blood, either unsorted or a sorted T cell fraction (not recorded which). The rearrangement uses TRBV5-1 and TRBJ2-5; 7 bases align to TRBD2. The CDR3 coding sequence is TGCGCCAGCAGCTTGTTCTTTAGGGCGGGAGAAGAGACCCAGTACTTC. Translation: CASSLFFRAGEETQYF.